These T cell receptor beta chains were read from a single sample in a study of blood T cell repertoires in COVID-19. Libraries were prepared by immunoSEQ multiplex PCR; TCRdb keeps only in-frame clonotypes and omits some of them. Counted here are 250,000 to 350,000 clones, about nine tenths occurring once; the ten biggest clones make up approximately 7%. Input material: peripheral blood. The receptors stem from a woman aged 25 to 39 who had recovered from COVID-19. Both conserved end residues are part of each CDR3. D genes are given only for firm matches. For some rows the clone size is stated as once, few or many, or as a class when expanded; others skip it.

d_call clone_size j_call v_call cdr3_nt cdr3_aa
NA NA TRBJ2-7 TRBV6-5 TGTGCCAGCAGTTACTCAGAACAGGGTGGGTACTACGAGCAGTACTTC CASSYSEQGGYYEQYF
NA NA TRBJ1-1 TRBV28 TGTGCCAGCAGTTTATGGTATTTTCGGGGGAACACTGAAGCTTTCTTT CASSLWYFRGNTEAFF
NA NA TRBJ2-3 TRBV9 TGTGCCAGCAGCCCCCCTGGGCGAGTTGGAACAGATACGCAGTATTTT CASSPPGRVGTDTQYF
NA NA TRBJ1-2 TRBV5-6 TGTGCCAGCAGCGCAATAGGTGGAGGGGATCTTAACTATGGCTACACCTTC CASSAIGGGDLNYGYTF
NA NA TRBJ2-2 TRBV2 TGTGCCAGCACAGACTCCAACACCGGGGAGCTGTTTTTT CASTDSNTGELFF
NA NA TRBJ2-3 TRBV3-1/TRBV3-2 TGTGCCAGCAGCCAAGATTGGCTAGCGACAGATACGCAGTATTTT CASSQDWLATDTQYF
NA NA TRBJ1-2 TRBV3-1/TRBV3-2 TGTGCCAGCAGCCAAGGGGGTAGGAGGGCCCTCTATGGCTACACCTTC CASSQGGRRALYGYTF
NA NA TRBJ1-1 TRBV5-1 TGCGCCAGCAGCTTGGAGGTGACAGCAAACACTGAAGCTTTCTTT CASSLEVTANTEAFF
NA NA TRBJ1-1 TRBV9 TGTGCCAGCAGCGTAGGGGGAACAGGGCTCACTGAAGCTTTCTTT CASSVGGTGLTEAFF
TRBD2 NA TRBJ2-7 TRBV6-6 TGTGCCAGCAGTGGTTCGGGAGGTATCCACGAGCAGTACTTC CASSGSGGIHEQYF
NA once TRBJ1-2 TRBV6-1 TGTGCCAGCAGTGAAGCCGGGTATGGCTACACCTTC CASSEAGYGYTF
TRBD1 NA TRBJ1-6 TRBV28 TGTGCCAGCAGGCCTTCGACAGGGGGCTTCTATTCACCCCTCCACTTT CASRPSTGGFYSPLHF
NA NA TRBJ2-3 TRBV7-3 TGTGCCAGCAGCTTACGGGATAACACAGATACGCAGTATTTT CASSLRDNTDTQYF
TRBD2 once TRBJ2-3 TRBV5-1 TGCGCCAGCAGCTTGGGGACCACGGGGGGATACACAGATACGCAGTATTTT CASSLGTTGGYTDTQYF
NA NA TRBJ2-6 TRBV5-1 TGCGCCAGCAGCCGCCTCCCTAGACAGGTTGAGGCCAACGTCCTGACTTTC CASSRLPRQVEANVLTF
NA NA TRBJ1-2 TRBV3-1/TRBV3-2 TGTGCCAGCAGCCAAGGGCAGAAATCTAACTATGGCTACACCTTC CASSQGQKSNYGYTF
TRBD1 NA TRBJ2-3 TRBV7-9 TGTGCCAGCAGCCTCCCGGGACAGGGCGTAGTGGATACGCAGTATTTT CASSLPGQGVVDTQYF
NA NA TRBJ2-3 TRBV6-5 TGTGCCAGCAGTTACTCGAGTGCAGATACGCAGTATTTT CASSYSSADTQYF
TRBD1 NA TRBJ1-5 TRBV18 TGTGCCAGCTCACGACAGGGGGCGGGTGGCAATCAGCCCCAGCATTTT CASSRQGAGGNQPQHF
TRBD2 NA TRBJ2-3 TRBV4-2 TGTGCCAGCAGCCAAGATTGGACTAGTCCAGATACGCAGTATTTT CASSQDWTSPDTQYF
TRBD1 NA TRBJ1-2 TRBV25-1 TGTGCCAGCAGTGGCTTTCCCGGGACAGGGGGCGCCGATGGCTACACCTTC CASSGFPGTGGADGYTF